The clone carrying this TCR beta chain was found a few times. Its antigen is not known. This sample also contains other DNA sequences that code for the same CDR3. Looked up from germline, CDR1 is ENHRY and CDR2 is SYGVKD. CDR3 size: 13 residues. The ends were cut back, 0 bases at V and 5 bases at J, with 7 bases in the middle. These data belong to a study of beta chain features in type 1 diabetes. Study results and caveats: Researchers report that Type 1 diabetes patients had moderately but significantly shorter TCRB CDR3s across all four CD4+ subsets.

Expressed TCRB transcripts were sequenced after all isolated RNA was converted to cDNA. Some clones are missing from TCRdb's copy, which holds only in-frame ones; the method was immunoSEQ multiplex PCR. The sample gives hundreds of thousands of clones, roughly 13% of which show up once; less than 0.025% is in the top ten. The chain is built from TRBV10-3 and TRBJ2-5, with D tentatively TRBD2 (5 bases). The receptor comes from a man between 18 and 29 years old with type 1 diabetes. Specimen: naive CD4+ T cells from blood. The CDR3 DNA sequence: TGTGCCATCAGTGAGTCCGAGCGGGAGACCCAGTACTTC. This gives the protein CAISESERETQYF.